The 28 T cell receptor beta chains below were found in one sample sequenced in a study of shared clonotypes between healthy human individuals. Only in-frame clones appear in the TCRdb table, and some are missing; sequencing was by immunoSEQ multiplex PCR. The profile shows a few hundred thousand clones, around 80% of them singletons. The sample comprised PBMCs. Source of these receptors: a woman between 40 and 50 years old in good health. Some clones in this sample may be carry-over from other donors' samples.

The CDR3 nucleotides read TGTGCCAGCAGAATAGCGGCCCCTGAAGAGACCCAGTACTTC. Translating gives CASRIAAPEETQYF. The V and J genes are TRBV27 and TRBJ2-5, with D perhaps TRBD2 (6 bases). The V gene lost 6 bases and the J gene lost 3 bases, with 14 bases spanning the gap. Germline lookup yields CDR1 MNHEY and CDR2 SMNVEV (reference sequence). CDR3 size: 14 residues.

This clone was seen only a few times. CDR3 coding DNA: TGTGCCAGCAGCTCTCAGGGGGTCAATCAGCCCCAGCATTTT. Protein sequence: CASSSQGVNQPQHF. The chain combines TRBV7-2 with TRBJ1-5; 7 bases match TRBD1. The CDR3 runs to 14 residues. V shed 4 bases and J 3 bases; nucleotides not matched to a gene: 3. Germline CDR1 SGHTA, CDR2 FQGNSA. The whole variable domain, filled in from reference TRBV7-2 and TRBJ1-5, reads GAGVSQSPSNKVTEKGKDVELRCDPISGHTALYWYRQSLGQGLEFLIYFQGNSAPDKSGLPSDRFSAERTGGSVSTLTIQRTQQEDSAVYLCASSSQGVNQPQHFGDGTRLSIL.

The V gene is TRBV7-9, the J gene TRBJ1-2; D ambiguous. Germline V gene lookup returns CDR1 SEHNR and CDR2 FQNEAQ (reference sequence). CDR3 length equals 14 residues. Trimming shortened V by 6 bases and J by 5 bases, and 16 bases separated the two germline ends. The CDR3 region is CASRPDSEPYGYTF. The CDR3 DNA sequence: TGTGCCAGCAGGCCGGACTCAGAACCTTATGGCTACACCTTC.

The V gene is TRBV25-1, the J gene TRBJ2-7, with 8 bases lining up with TRBD1. CDR1 is MGHDK and CDR2 is SYGVNS in the germline V gene. J lost 9 bases, V lost 5 bases, and 15 bases had no gene match. The CDR3 has 15 amino acids. The CDR3 loop is CASSSRGTGPTPQYF. The CDR3 DNA follows: TGTGCCAGCAGTTCACGGGGGACAGGCCCAACACCGCAGTACTTC.

The V gene is TRBV7-9, the J gene TRBJ2-7; possible D gene TRBD1, 7 bases. CDR1 is SEHNR, CDR2 FQNEAQ, per germline (reference sequence). Trimming left V 1 base short and J 4 bases short, with 11 bases between. The CDR3 spans 14 residues. The CDR3 region is CASSLGSGGYEQYF. The CDR3 coding sequence is TGTGCCAGCAGCTTAGGGTCAGGGGGGTACGAGCAGTACTTC.

V is TRBV4-3 and J is TRBJ2-1, with 8 bases fitting TRBD2. The V gene's germline CDR1 is LGHNA and CDR2 YSLEER. This CDR3 has 16 amino acids. Trimming took 1 base from V and 6 from J; bases not matched to a gene: 8. As DNA, the CDR3 is TGCGCCAGCAGCCAAGTGGGGACTAGATCCGGCAATGAGCAGTTCTTC. It is translated as CASSQVGTRSGNEQFF.

The chain is built from TRBV28 and TRBJ1-2, with D possibly matching TRBD1 (6 bases). The ends were cut back, 7 bases at V and 1 base at J, with 10 bases in the middle. The CDR3 length is 13 residues. Germline CDR1 reads MDHEN; CDR2 reads SYDVKM. For the CDR3, the DNA is TGTGCCAGCAACCTACAGGGTAACTATGGCTACACCTTC. As protein: CASNLQGNYGYTF.

This sequence joins TRBV7-9 and TRBJ2-7; weak D call: TRBD1 (5 bases). Trimming removed 1 base from V and 4 bases from J, with 23 bases in between. Germline lookup yields CDR1 SEHNR and CDR2 FQNEAQ (reference sequence). This CDR3 is built from 18 residues. The CDR3 nucleotides are TGTGCCAGCAGCTTAGGGACCAGGGCCCCAAGAGGAGAGTACGAGCAGTACTTC. Amino acids: CASSLGTRAPRGEYEQYF.

The genes are TRBV7-6 and TRBJ2-6; the D gene is possibly TRBD1 (7 bases). There are 18 residues in the CDR3. Trimming stripped 5 bases from V and 1 base from J, with 18 bases between. CDR1 is SGHVS and CDR2 is FNYEAQ in the germline V gene. Here the CDR3 reads CASSRRGTVFSGANVLTF. CDR3 DNA sequence: TGTGCCAGCAGCCGACGCGGGACAGTATTTTCTGGGGCCAACGTCCTGACTTTC.

The V call is TRBV20-1, the J call TRBJ2-5; D unclear. The DNA end favors TRBJ2-7, so the J call may be wrong. Per germline, CDR1 DFQATT and CDR2 SNEGSKA (reference sequence). The CDR3 is 11 amino acids. This CDR3 is CSARLAYEQYF. The CDR3 nucleotides are TGCAGTGCTAGACTAGCCTACGAGCAGTACTTC.

This clone showed up just once. This rearrangement joins TRBV18 to TRBJ1-4; 8 bases fit TRBD1. V lost 4 bases to trimming and J lost 3 bases; unmatched junction nucleotides: 4. Germline lookup yields CDR1 KGHSH and CDR2 LQKENI. The CDR3 totals 15 residues. The CDR3, as DNA: TGTGCCAGCTCACTCGGACAGGGACCTAATGAAAAACTGTTTTTT. It encodes CASSLGQGPNEKLFF.

J is TRBJ2-7 and V is TRBV30; 9 positions agree with TRBD2. Germline CDR1 is GTSNPN and CDR2 is SVGIG (reference sequence). The length of the CDR3 is 13 residues. The ends lost 2 bases at V and 3 bases at J; junction bases unmatched: 2. CDR3 sequence (DNA): TGTGCCTGGAGTATAGCGGGGGACTACGAGCAGTACTTC. Translating gives CAWSIAGDYEQYF.

Remarks on this clone: Given a much more abundant clone one base away, this may be a read error. This chain's CDR3 is CASSRGGNTEALF. CDR3 nucleotide sequence: TGTGCCAGCAGCCGAGGGGGCAACACTGAAGCTTTATTT. J is TRBJ1-1 and V is TRBV5-4; 7 positions match TRBD1. The CDR3 contains 13 residues. Per the germline V gene, CDR1 is SGHNT and CDR2 is YYREEE (reference sequence).

V gene TRBV11-2 combines with J gene TRBJ2-3; D is perhaps TRBD1 (5 bases). The CDR3 has 14 amino acids. V was clipped by 6 bases and J by 1 base, with 11 bases between them. Germline CDR1 reads SGHAT; CDR2 reads FQNNGV. CDR3 bases: TGTGCCAGCAGGCTGGACACCCGCACAGATACGCAGTATTTT. It yields the protein CASRLDTRTDTQYF.

The chain combines TRBV4-1 with TRBJ2-1, with D tentatively TRBD1 or TRBD2 (5 bases each). Germline CDR1 is MGHRA and CDR2 is YSYEKL. The CDR3 runs 15 residues. V was pared by 3 bases and J by 1 base, with 10 bases between. Here the CDR3 DNA reads TGCGCCAGCAGCCAGGGACGGGTGTCCTACAATGAGCAGTTCTTC. It translates to CASSQGRVSYNEQFF.

In its sample, this clone was seen once. The sample holds other DNA sequences that translate to the same CDR3. The chain joins TRBV7-9 to TRBJ2-7; 8 bases are a match to TRBD1. The CDR3 runs 14 residues. Germline CDR1 and CDR2: SEHNR and FQNEAQ (reference sequence). The ends lost 3 bases at V and 0 bases at J; junction bases unmatched: 1. The CDR3 region has the DNA TGTGCCAGCAGCTTGGGGACAGGCTCCTACGAGCAGTACTTC. It specifies CASSLGTGSYEQYF.

As concerns this clone: A read error is likely here: a far larger clone is one base away. Other DNA sequences in the sample encode the same CDR3. V usage is TRBV5-1 and J usage is TRBJ1-2, with D possibly TRBD1 on 6 matching bases. The CDR3 has 15 amino acids. Germline V gene lookup returns CDR1 SGHRS and CDR2 YFSETQ. The DNA for the CDR3 is TGCGCCAGCAGTCCGTTGGGCGCAGGGGTTTACGGCTATACCTTC. Its translation: CASSPLGAGVYGYTF.

The genes are TRBV7-3 and TRBJ2-1; TRBD1 agrees at 9 bases. The CDR3 is 15 amino acids. Germline-derived CDR1 and CDR2 are SGHTA and FQGTGA. The V gene end was trimmed by 2 bases and the J gene end by 5 bases; junction bases not matched to a gene: 4. The CDR3 region is CASSLYTGGHNEQFF. The CDR3, as DNA: TGTGCCAGCAGCTTATATACAGGGGGCCACAATGAGCAGTTCTTC.

The chain recombines TRBV2 with TRBJ2-3; unclear D gene. CDR1 is SNHLY, CDR2 FYNNEI, per germline. The CDR3 has 14 residues. Trimming cost V 0 bases and J 0 bases, with 4 bases left between them. In DNA form, the CDR3 reads TGTGCCAGCAGTGAAGCCCGGAGCACAGATACGCAGTATTTT. Amino acids: CASSEARSTDTQYF.

This clone was recorded a few times. The V gene is TRBV29-1, the J gene TRBJ2-3; 8 bases are shared with TRBD1. Losses at the gene ends were 7 bases for V and 6 bases for J; bases not matched to a gene: 9. Germline V gene sequence: CDR1 SQVTM, CDR2 ANQGSEA. This CDR3 contains 13 residues. CDR3 amino acids: CSARQGFGDTQYF. The DNA for the CDR3 is TGCAGCGCCAGACAGGGGTTTGGGGATACGCAGTATTTT.

The rearrangement uses TRBV9 and TRBJ1-4; weak D call: TRBD1 (6 bases). Germline-derived CDR1 and CDR2 are SGDLS and YYNGEE. The CDR3 sequence is 15 residues long. Trimming took off 4 bases at V and 7 bases at J, with 17 bases between the two ends. Here the CDR3 reads CASSPPGGAAEKLFF. The CDR3 coding sequence is TGTGCCAGCAGCCCCCCGGGGGGCGCGGCTGAAAAACTGTTTTTT.

This chain joins TRBV2 and TRBJ2-1; TRBD2 matches 8 bases. The CDR3 is 15 residues long. V was pared by 6 bases and J by 4 bases, with 8 bases of the junction left unmatched. CDR1 and CDR2 (germline): SNHLY, FYNNEI. CDR3 DNA sequence: TGTGCCAGCAGCCCCAGGAGCGGGAGTTACAATGAGCAGTTCTTC. It codes for CASSPRSGSYNEQFF.

This sequence joins TRBV6-5 and TRBJ2-7; the D gene is possibly TRBD2 (6 bases). The V and J ends lost 0 bases and 6 bases respectively, with 12 bases between them. The CDR3 runs 14 residues. CDR1 MNHEY and CDR2 SVGAGI come from the germline V gene. Written as DNA, the CDR3 is TGTGCCAGCAGTTACTCAGTGACTAGGGGCGAGCAGTACTTC. It encodes CASSYSVTRGEQYF.

For this clone: A far larger clone is one nucleotide away, so this likely arose from a read error. The V call is TRBV30, the J call TRBJ1-5; D call uncertain. The germline V gene encodes CDR1 GTSNPN and CDR2 SVGIG (reference sequence). This CDR3 comprises 12 residues. CDR3: CARSGSNQPQHF. The CDR3 DNA sequence: TGTGCCAGGAGTGGGAGCAATCAGCCCCAGCATTTT.

This clone was counted a single time. This chain connects TRBV5-4 to TRBJ2-3, with D possibly being TRBD2 (6 bases). The V end was cut by 2 bases, the J end by 2 bases, with 9 bases between. Germline assignment: CDR1 SGHNT and CDR2 YYREEE (reference sequence). This CDR3 spans 14 amino acids. The CDR3 nucleotides are TGTGCCAGCAGCTTACCGGGAGCCACAGATACGCAGTATTTT. Protein: CASSLPGATDTQYF. The whole variable domain, filled in from reference TRBV5-4 and TRBJ2-3, reads ETGVTQSPTHLIKTRGQQVTLRCSSQSGHNTVSWYQQALGQGPQFIFQYYREEENGRGNFPPRFSGLQFPNYSSELNVNALELDDSALYLCASSLPGATDTQYFGPGTRLTVL.

The rearrangement joins TRBV30 to TRBJ2-3, with 12 positions matching TRBD2. V trimming: 8 bases; J trimming: 12 bases; junction bases outside the gene matches: 9. CDR1 is GTSNPN, CDR2 SVGIG, per germline (reference sequence). The CDR3 has 12 residues. CDR3 nucleotide sequence: TGTGCCCTGAGACTAGCGGGAGTAGCACAGTATTTT. This gives the protein CALRLAGVAQYF.

This clone came up a few times. V is TRBV6-5 and J is TRBJ2-6; D is ambiguous. V lost 8 bases to trimming and J lost 2 bases, with 7 bases between them. The CDR3 runs to 13 residues. Looked up from germline, CDR1 is MNHEY and CDR2 is SVGAGI. The CDR3 is CASVSPGANVLTF. CDR3 sequence (DNA): TGTGCCAGCGTGTCCCCTGGGGCCAACGTCCTGACTTTC.

The chain employs TRBV28 and TRBJ2-3; D remains ambiguous. CDR1 is MDHEN and CDR2 is SYDVKM in the germline V gene. V gave up 7 bases and J gave up 0 bases, with 11 bases separating them. CDR3 length equals 14 residues. The CDR3 sequence: CASNALVSTDTQYF. As DNA, the CDR3 is TGTGCCAGCAATGCTCTGGTGAGCACAGATACGCAGTATTTT. Based on the CDR3 plus reference TRBV28 and TRBJ2-3, the full variable domain is DVKVTQSSRYLVKRTGEKVFLECVQDMDHENMFWYRQDPGLGLRLIYFSYDVKMKEKGDIPEGYSVSREKKERFSLILESASTNQTSMYLCASNALVSTDTQYFGPGTRLTVL.